This T cell receptor beta chain was recorded in a study of beta chain features in type 1 diabetes. The wider study: Researchers looked at some 110 million sorted cells across all samples. Findings and limits, study-wide: When Type 1 diabetes patients were examined, their TCRB CDR3s proved moderately but significantly shorter in all four CD4+ subsets.

V dropped 5 bases and J dropped 3 bases, with 11 bases sitting between them. This CDR3 is 14 amino acids long. The germline V gene encodes CDR1 MNHNY and CDR2 SVGAGI (reference sequence). About this clone itself: Its cognate antigen is unknown.

Isolation of CD4+ naive, central memory, regulatory and stem cell-like memory cells was achieved by sorting via CD45RO/CCR7/CD25/CD127/CD95/CD27. TCRB transcripts that were expressed got sequenced, as all of the isolated RNA had been reverse transcribed. Generated by immunoSEQ multiplex PCR, the TCRdb table keeps only in-frame clones and is missing some. This sample has approximately 340,000 clones, with about 15% found just once. The V call is TRBV6-6, the J call TRBJ1-5; D gene unclear. The clonotype comes from a woman aged 18-29 years in good health. Sequenced: naive CD4+ T cells from blood. CDR3 residues: CASSPDTYNQPQHF. CDR3 nucleotide sequence: TGTGCCAGCAGTCCTGACACTTACAATCAGCCCCAGCATTTT.